This paragraph covers one T cell receptor beta chain sequence. The source of the sample is a study of blood T cells in healthy people across ages. V gave up 0 bases and J gave up 8 bases, with 13 bases separating them. The CDR3 is 14 residues long. Germline values: CDR1 LNHNV, CDR2 YYDKDF (reference sequence). PCR was performed a second time for about 7 to 12 cycles using a sample-barcoded 5' primer and a J-beta primer mix. TCRdb ran MiXCR on the 5' RACE reads and lists one entry per CDR3 protein. The top ten hold about 27% of the sample, which has hundreds of thousands of distinct CDR3 sequences, around two thirds seen once.

What was sequenced was blood. This receptor was obtained from a young man in good health. V and J are TRBV15 and TRBJ1-1; the D is unclear. The CDR3 sequence is CATSRDVGVTEAFF. In DNA, the CDR3 is TGTGCCACCAGCAGAGATGTCGGGGTTACCGAAGCTTTCTTT.